This T cell receptor beta chain was sequenced during a study of blood T cell repertoires in COVID-19. Study background: Material from acute and convalescent COVID-19 was sourced from the United States, Italy and Spain.

J lost 4 bases, V lost 4 bases, and 3 bases had no gene match. CDR3 length equals 14 residues. In germline, CDR1 is SGHRS, CDR2 YFSETQ. In the study's own analysis: Scientists estimated how many nucleated cells there were by amplifying reference gene primers. Sequenced by immunoSEQ multiplex PCR; TCRdb stores in-frame clones only, minus some. V and J calls and clone size are those listed in that table; D and trimming were worked out from the DNA. The table records fewer than 400,000 clones, roughly 90% of them present only once. Participant ages covered about 18 to 89 years across about two dozen US areas. In Cohort 3, a recovered donor had either two negative PCRs, clearance, or symptom resolution.

This chain uses TRBV5-1 with TRBJ2-1; 9 nucleotides match TRBD1. The material sequenced was PBMCs or T cells enriched from blood (not recorded which). This clonotype was obtained from a man aged 60 to 75 who had recovered from COVID-19. The CDR3 DNA reads as TGCGCCAGCAGCGTGGGACAGGGTTACAATGAGCAGTTCTTC. Translated: CASSVGQGYNEQFF.